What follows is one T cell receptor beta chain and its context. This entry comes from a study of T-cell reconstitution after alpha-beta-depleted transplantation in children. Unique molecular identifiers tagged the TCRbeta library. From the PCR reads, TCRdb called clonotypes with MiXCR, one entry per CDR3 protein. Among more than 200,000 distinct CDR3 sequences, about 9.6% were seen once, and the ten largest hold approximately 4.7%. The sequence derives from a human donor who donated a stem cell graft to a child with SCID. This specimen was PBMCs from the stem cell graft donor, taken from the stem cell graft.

The chain's CDR3 is CASSSYTGLAGYNAGEQFF. As DNA, the CDR3 is TGTGCCAGCAGCTCCTACACGGGACTAGCGGGGTATAATGCGGGCGAGCAGTTCTTC. The chain recombines TRBV11-1 with TRBJ2-1; 13 nucleotides align to TRBD2. This CDR3 contains 19 residues. Per germline, CDR1 SGHAT and CDR2 FQDESV (reference sequence). V shed 4 bases, J shed 10 bases, and the junction held 19 bases outside the gene matches.